Listed below are T cell receptor beta chains from one sample, sequenced in a study of post-analysis software for immune sequencing data. TCRdb used MiXCR to reprocess the PCR reads, holding one entry per CDR3 protein. Of hundreds of thousands of distinct CDR3 sequences in the sample, roughly 30% were seen once. The sequencing input was blood. These receptors were obtained from a girl between 10 and 17 years old with multiple sclerosis. The CDR3 runs from the conserved cysteine through the conserved F or W. The order of the fields is V gene, clone size, CDR3 length, J gene, D gene, CDR3 DNA, CDR3 protein. D genes are given only for firm matches. Clone size is given for some rows only: seen once, a few or many times, or a class if the clone is expanded.

V: TRBV24-1
size: NA
length: 14
J: TRBJ2-1
D: NA
DNA: TGTGCCACCAGTGATAGGCGGGCCTACAATGAGCAGTTCTTC
CDR3: CATSDRRAYNEQFF

V: TRBV7-8
size: NA
length: 14
J: TRBJ1-1
D: NA
DNA: TGTGCCAGCAGCTTGACCACAGGGAGCACTGAAGCTTTCTTT
CDR3: CASSLTTGSTEAFF

V: TRBV20-1
size: NA
length: 15
J: TRBJ2-3
D: TRBD2
DNA: TGCAGTGCTATTCCGACTAGCGGCTCCACAGATACGCAGTATTTT
CDR3: CSAIPTSGSTDTQYF

V: TRBV6-2/TRBV6-3
size: few
length: 14
J: TRBJ1-2
D: TRBD1
DNA: TGTGCCAGCAGACGAACAGGGGTCATCTATGGCTACACCTTC
CDR3: CASRRTGVIYGYTF

V: TRBV4-2
size: NA
length: 15
J: TRBJ2-5
D: NA
DNA: TGTGCCAGCAGCCGCGGACCGGGACGTTCGGAGACCCAGTACTTC
CDR3: CASSRGPGRSETQYF

V: TRBV27
size: few
length: 15
J: TRBJ1-2
D: NA
DNA: TGTGCCAGCAGTTTACGAAGAGGCGCAAGTCAGGGCTACACCTTC
CDR3: CASSLRRGASQGYTF

V: TRBV5-1
size: NA
length: 16
J: TRBJ1-1
D: NA
DNA: TGCGCCAGCAGCTTGGCGTGGGACGGCGGGAACACTGAAGCTTTCTTT
CDR3: CASSLAWDGGNTEAFF

V: TRBV7-8
size: few
length: 15
J: TRBJ2-5
D: NA
DNA: TGTGCCAGCAGCTTAGGAATGGGGGCCGATGAGACCCAGTACTTC
CDR3: CASSLGMGADETQYF

V: TRBV24-1
size: NA
length: 13
J: TRBJ2-3
D: NA
DNA: TGTGCCACCAGTGGCGGGGCCACAGATACGCAGTATTTT
CDR3: CATSGGATDTQYF

V: TRBV5-1
size: NA
length: 15
J: TRBJ2-1
D: TRBD2
DNA: TGCGCCAGCAGCTTCGGGACTAGCGTGGGATCGGAGCGGTTCTTC
CDR3: CASSFGTSVGSERFF

V: TRBV9
size: few
length: 16
J: TRBJ2-5
D: NA
DNA: TGTGCCAGCAGCGTGGGCGGACTGGACCACAGAGAGACCCAGTACTTC
CDR3: CASSVGGLDHRETQYF

V: TRBV7-9
size: many
length: 15
J: TRBJ1-2
D: NA
DNA: TGTGCCAGCAGCTTGTCTCAAGGGGGAAACTATGGCTACACCTTC
CDR3: CASSLSQGGNYGYTF

V: TRBV20-1
size: NA
length: 13
J: TRBJ2-7
D: NA
DNA: TGCAGTGCTAGTTGGCTAGGCGGGTACGAGCAGTACTTC
CDR3: CSASWLGGYEQYF

V: TRBV29-1
size: NA
length: 14
J: TRBJ2-1
D: TRBD2
DNA: TGCAGCGTTGACCCGGGACGGGGGGACAATGAGCAGTTCTTC
CDR3: CSVDPGRGDNEQFF

V: TRBV5-1
size: NA
length: 14
J: TRBJ2-1
D: TRBD2
DNA: TGCGCCAGCAGGGCGGCGGGAGCGAGGACTGAGCAGTTCTTC
CDR3: CASRAAGARTEQFF

V: TRBV12-3/TRBV12-4
size: few
length: 15
J: TRBJ2-5
D: TRBD1
DNA: TGTGCCAGCAGCCGGACAGGGAGACCCCAAGAGACCCAGTACTTC
CDR3: CASSRTGRPQETQYF

V: TRBV5-1
size: NA
length: 16
J: TRBJ2-7
D: TRBD2
DNA: TGCGCCAGCAGCACGGGACTAGTGGGTACCTCCTACGAGCAGTACTTC
CDR3: CASSTGLVGTSYEQYF

V: TRBV28
size: NA
length: 14
J: TRBJ2-7
D: TRBD1
DNA: TGTGCCAGAACTCCGGGACAGGGGACCTACGAGCAGTACTTC
CDR3: CARTPGQGTYEQYF

V: TRBV29-1
size: many
length: 13
J: TRBJ2-7
D: TRBD1
DNA: TGCAGCGTCGGACAGGGCATCTCCTACGAGCAGTACTTC
CDR3: CSVGQGISYEQYF

V: TRBV7-2
size: few
length: 13
J: TRBJ2-1
D: NA
DNA: TGTGCCAGCAGCTTATCTTACACCGGTGAGCAGTTCTTC
CDR3: CASSLSYTGEQFF

V: TRBV15
size: NA
length: 15
J: TRBJ1-2
D: NA
DNA: TGTGCCACCAGCAGGGACCTGACGACCGGGTTTGGCTACACCTTC
CDR3: CATSRDLTTGFGYTF

V: TRBV20-1
size: NA
length: 15
J: TRBJ2-7
D: NA
DNA: TGCAGTGTTAGAAGCGAGGGACACCCTGGCTACGAGCAGTACTTC
CDR3: CSVRSEGHPGYEQYF

V: TRBV5-1
size: NA
length: 13
J: TRBJ2-7
D: NA
DNA: TGCGCCAGCGACAGGAAACCTACCTACGTGCAGTACTTC
CDR3: CASDRKPTYVQYF

V: TRBV19
size: NA
length: 13
J: TRBJ2-1
D: NA
DNA: TGTGCCAGCGGATATCAGCTCTTCAATGAGCAGTTCTTC
CDR3: CASGYQLFNEQFF

V: TRBV7-8
size: NA
length: 18
J: TRBJ2-5
D: TRBD2
DNA: TGTGCCAGCAGGCTCTACGGACTAGCGGGAGTGGTTGGGGAGACCCAGTACTTC
CDR3: CASRLYGLAGVVGETQYF

V: TRBV29-1
size: NA
length: 18
J: TRBJ2-3
D: TRBD2
DNA: TGCAGCGTTGTAGGACTAGCGGGGGTCAACGGTGGCACAGATACGCAGTATTTT
CDR3: CSVVGLAGVNGGTDTQYF

V: TRBV20-1
size: few
length: 13
J: TRBJ2-3
D: NA
DNA: TGCAGTGCTAGAGAACGGGGGACAGATACGCAGTATTTT
CDR3: CSARERGTDTQYF

V: TRBV6-2/TRBV6-3
size: NA
length: 12
J: TRBJ2-5
D: NA
DNA: TGTGCCAGCAGTTACTCGAAAACTGAGCAGTACTTC
CDR3: CASSYSKTEQYF

V: TRBV7-9
size: few
length: 13
J: TRBJ1-6
D: TRBD1
DNA: TGTGCCAGCGGGACAGGGCAGAATTCACCCCTCCACTTT
CDR3: CASGTGQNSPLHF

V: TRBV2
size: few
length: 13
J: TRBJ1-1
D: NA
DNA: TGTGCCAGCAGTAGAGGCCGGGACACTGAAGCTTTCTTT
CDR3: CASSRGRDTEAFF

V: TRBV14
size: NA
length: 13
J: TRBJ2-7
D: NA
DNA: TGTGCCAGCAGTTTCACCGAGCTGTACGAGCAGTACTTC
CDR3: CASSFTELYEQYF

V: TRBV19
size: NA
length: 16
J: TRBJ2-7
D: TRBD2
DNA: TGTGCCAGTAGTGTCGCCGGGACTAGCGGGAGTTCTGAGCAGTACTTC
CDR3: CASSVAGTSGSSEQYF

V: TRBV2
size: NA
length: 15
J: TRBJ2-1
D: TRBD2
DNA: TGTGCCAGCAGGGACGGGAGGGTTGCTGACAATGGGCAGTTCTTC
CDR3: CASRDGRVADNGQFF

V: TRBV20-1
size: few
length: 15
J: TRBJ1-6
D: NA
DNA: TGCAGTGCCAATGGGCCAGGGCAGAGGAATTCACCCCTCCACTTT
CDR3: CSANGPGQRNSPLHF

V: TRBV20-1
size: few
length: 18
J: TRBJ2-1
D: TRBD2
DNA: TGCAGTGCTAGAGACCCCGGGACTAGCGGGAGAAGCCTCCATGAGCAGTTCTTC
CDR3: CSARDPGTSGRSLHEQFF

V: TRBV4-3
size: few
length: 17
J: TRBJ2-3
D: TRBD2
DNA: TGCGCCAGCAGCCATGGGGAGGGACTAGCGGGAGGTGGGTCGCAGTATTTT
CDR3: CASSHGEGLAGGGSQYF

V: TRBV6-2/TRBV6-3
size: NA
length: 14
J: TRBJ2-1
D: TRBD1
DNA: TGTGCCAGCAGGCCGACAGGGCCCTACAATGAGCAGTTCTTC
CDR3: CASRPTGPYNEQFF

V: TRBV12-3/TRBV12-4
size: NA
length: 15
J: TRBJ1-5
D: NA
DNA: TGTGCCAGCAGTTTTTATCTGGCAGGGAGGCAGCCCCGGCATTTT
CDR3: CASSFYLAGRQPRHF

V: TRBV7-8
size: NA
length: 17
J: TRBJ2-7
D: TRBD2
DNA: TGTGCCAGCAGCCCTAAGGGGCTAGCGGGAGGAGGCCACGAGCAGTACTTC
CDR3: CASSPKGLAGGGHEQYF

V: TRBV3-1
size: NA
length: 12
J: TRBJ2-5
D: NA
DNA: TGTGCCAGCAGCCAAGATGAGGCGACCCAGTACTTC
CDR3: CASSQDEATQYF

V: TRBV28
size: few
length: 16
J: TRBJ2-1
D: NA
DNA: TGTGCCAGCAGGGTGTTGCGGAACAGCCGAATTAATGAGCAGTTCTTC
CDR3: CASRVLRNSRINEQFF

V: TRBV4-3
size: NA
length: 17
J: TRBJ2-1
D: TRBD2
DNA: TGCGCCAGCAGCCAACCGGGGACTAGCGGCCCCTACAATGAGCAGTTCTTC
CDR3: CASSQPGTSGPYNEQFF

V: TRBV9
size: many
length: 15
J: TRBJ2-7
D: NA
DNA: TGTGCCAGCAGCGGGGACGAGAACTACTACTACGAGCAGTACTTC
CDR3: CASSGDENYYYEQYF

V: TRBV29-1
size: few
length: 10
J: TRBJ1-1
D: TRBD1
DNA: TGCAGCGCCGGGACAGATGAAGCTTTCTTT
CDR3: CSAGTDEAFF

V: TRBV9
size: NA
length: 18
J: TRBJ2-7
D: NA
DNA: TGTGCCAGCAGCGCCAGAGGGATACAGGTCAGCTCCTACAATGAGCAGTACTTC
CDR3: CASSARGIQVSSYNEQYF

V: TRBV9
size: few
length: 16
J: TRBJ2-1
D: NA
DNA: TGTGCCAGCAGCCGTGTATCAGGGGGGGCCTACAATGAGCAGTTCTTC
CDR3: CASSRVSGGAYNEQFF

V: TRBV5-5
size: many
length: 14
J: TRBJ2-5
D: NA
DNA: TGTGCCAGCAGCTTGGGCAGGCCAGGGGAGACCCAGTACTTC
CDR3: CASSLGRPGETQYF

V: TRBV27
size: NA
length: 15
J: TRBJ2-7
D: NA
DNA: TGTGCCAGCAGTTTGACCGGGTCTTGGGCCTACGAGCAGTACTTC
CDR3: CASSLTGSWAYEQYF

V: TRBV20-1
size: NA
length: 13
J: TRBJ2-7
D: NA
DNA: TGCAGTGCTCCCAGCCGGGGGTCCTACGAGCAGTACTTC
CDR3: CSAPSRGSYEQYF

V: TRBV11-2
size: NA
length: 16
J: TRBJ2-1
D: NA
DNA: TGTGTCAGCAGCCAGTGGGGAGTCCCGGCCTCCAATGAGCAGTTCTTC
CDR3: CVSSQWGVPASNEQFF

V: TRBV2
size: NA
length: 16
J: TRBJ1-5
D: NA
DNA: TGTGCCAGCAGTAGGATTGGGGGACGGCTCAATCAGCCCCAGCATTTT
CDR3: CASSRIGGRLNQPQHF

V: TRBV7-9
size: NA
length: 15
J: TRBJ1-4
D: NA
DNA: TGTGCCAGCAGCGGACCGACGGGGAGTGAAGAAAAACTGTTTTTT
CDR3: CASSGPTGSEEKLFF

V: TRBV4-3
size: many
length: 15
J: TRBJ2-7
D: NA
DNA: TGCGCCAGCAGCCAAACGGCGGGGGCCTCCTACGAGCAGTACTTC
CDR3: CASSQTAGASYEQYF

V: TRBV7-9
size: many
length: 11
J: TRBJ2-7
D: NA
DNA: TGTGCCAGCAGCCCCGACTACGAGCAGTACTTC
CDR3: CASSPDYEQYF

V: TRBV9
size: few
length: 14
J: TRBJ2-3
D: NA
DNA: TGTGCCAGCAGATCAACGGGATCCACAGATACGCAGTATTTT
CDR3: CASRSTGSTDTQYF

V: TRBV6-5
size: NA
length: 14
J: TRBJ2-7
D: TRBD1
DNA: TGTGCCAGCAGTTACACCGGGACAGTCAACGAGCAGTACTTC
CDR3: CASSYTGTVNEQYF

V: TRBV20-1
size: NA
length: 13
J: TRBJ2-3
D: NA
DNA: TGCAGTGCTAGGGTGGGGTTTACAGATACGCAGTATTTT
CDR3: CSARVGFTDTQYF

V: TRBV12-3/TRBV12-4
size: few
length: 16
J: TRBJ2-3
D: TRBD2
DNA: TGTGCCAGCAGTCCTGGGACTAGCGTCTCACGTAATACGCAGTATTTT
CDR3: CASSPGTSVSRNTQYF

V: TRBV20-1
size: few
length: 16
J: TRBJ2-3
D: NA
DNA: TGCAGTGCTAGAGAGGTAGGGCTAGCAAGCACAGATACGCAGTATTTT
CDR3: CSAREVGLASTDTQYF

V: TRBV20-1
size: NA
length: 17
J: TRBJ2-3
D: TRBD2
DNA: TGCAGCGCGCGTGTGGTAGCGGGAGTAACTAGCACAGATACGCAGTATTTT
CDR3: CSARVVAGVTSTDTQYF